Described below is a single TCR beta chain sequence and its context. No antigen is known for it. The data originate from a study of response to subunit inactivated influenza vaccine. MiXCR, run by TCRdb on the RT-PCR reads, gives a single entry per CDR3 protein. The data hold 550,000 to 800,000 distinct CDR3 sequences, with about 15% observed a single time. The CDR3 spans 15 residues. The V end lost 6 bases, the J end lost 7 bases, and 24 bases lay between the germline ends. In germline, CDR1 is DFQATT, CDR2 SNEGSKA (reference sequence). Findings of the study overall: Authors suggested each seasonal flu vaccination may recruit only limited numbers of new T cells.

The sequenced sample was PBMCs from blood, obtained 14 days before vaccination. This clonotype originated in a man aged 50 to 59 who received an inactivated influenza vaccine. The chain has TRBV20-1 and TRBJ1-1; TRBD1 might be the D (6 bases). CDR3 bases: TGCAGTGCCCGGGGGGCCAGCGGGTCTCTTTTTGAAGCTTTCTTT. It is translated as CSARGASGSLFEAFF.